These 16 T cell receptor beta chains were all obtained from the same sample, sequenced in a study of blood T cell repertoires in COVID-19 (dated by TCRdb to the early 2020s). The library relied on the immunoSEQ multiplex PCR assay. Not all clones reach the TCRdb copy of this immuneACCESS table, which keeps in-frame sequences only. Checked studies attribute under half of the gap to unresolved V genes and leave the rest unexplained. For this sample the table gives under 300,000 clones, of which 85% to 90% were detected only once. Less than 15% of the sample belongs to the ten largest clones. The sequencing sample was made of peripheral blood. The receptor set was obtained from a woman under 40 with COVID-19, enrolled during active disease.

This chain connects TRBV2 to TRBJ1-2; TRBD1 agrees at 9 bases. V shed 3 bases, J shed 4 bases, and the junction held 6 bases outside the gene matches. This CDR3 has 15 residues. The germline CDR1 and CDR2 sequences are SNHLY and FYNNEI. Here the CDR3 DNA reads TGTGCCAGCAGTGATCAACAGGGGGCTTTCTATGGCTACACCTTC. This sequence encodes CASSDQQGAFYGYTF.

V and J are TRBV11-2 and TRBJ2-3; TRBD2 matches 9 bases. CDR3 length equals 15 residues. V was clipped by 3 bases and J by 1 base; unmatched bases: 2. Germline-derived CDR1 and CDR2 are SGHAT and FQNNGV. For the CDR3, the DNA is TGTGCCAGCAGCTTGATAGCGGGGGGCACAGATACGCAGTATTTT. Its translation is CASSLIAGGTDTQYF. Full variable domain (outside the CDR3, taken from reference TRBV11-2 and TRBJ2-3): EAGVAQSPRYKIIEKRQSVAFWCNPISGHATLYWYQQILGQGPKLLIQFQNNGVVDDSQLPKDRFSAERLKGVDSTLKIQPAKLEDSAVYLCASSLIAGGTDTQYFGPGTRLTVL.

The chain couples TRBV10-3 to TRBJ2-1; 7 bases are shared with TRBD2. V was clipped by 3 bases and J by 13 bases; unmatched bases: 12. The CDR3 covers 14 residues. The germline gives CDR1 ENHRY, CDR2 SYGVKD. The CDR3 loop reads CAISEGAGEDLQFF. CDR3 nucleotides: TGTGCCATCAGTGAAGGGGCGGGGGAGGACTTACAGTTCTTC.

The rearrangement links TRBV4-2 to TRBJ2-5; TRBD2 is a possible D gene (7 bases). The CDR3 runs 17 residues. V gave up 4 bases and J gave up 5 bases, with 23 bases separating them. Germline CDR1 is LGHNA and CDR2 is YNFKEQ. CDR3 DNA: TGTGCCAGCAGCCCCCACTTGGGGGGGGCTCCCGGGGAGACCCAGTACTTC. As protein: CASSPHLGGAPGETQYF.

This clone showed up just once. The V and J genes are TRBV5-8 and TRBJ2-7; tentative D call: TRBD1 (6 bases). Germline CDR1 and CDR2: SGHTS and YDEGEE. This CDR3 contains 15 residues. V was shortened by 4 bases and J by 7 bases, with 21 bases between the two germline ends. Here the CDR3 DNA reads TGTGCCAGCAGCAGGCATGGACAGACCACACTTGAGCAGTACTTC. Amino acid sequence: CASSRHGQTTLEQYF. The variable domain in full, completed from reference TRBV5-8 and TRBJ2-7, reads EAGVTQSPTHLIKTRGQQATLRCSPISGHTSVYWYQQALGLGLQFLLWYDEGEERNRGNFPPRFSGRQFPNYSSELNVNALELEDSALYLCASSRHGQTTLEQYFGPGTRLTVT.

The rearrangement uses TRBV27 and TRBJ2-7; maybe TRBD2 (5 bases). Germline V gene sequence: CDR1 MNHEY, CDR2 SMNVEV (reference sequence). This CDR3 has 15 amino acids. V was cut by 7 bases and J by 1 base, with 17 bases left in between. The CDR3 DNA reads as TGTGCCAGCACCCTTGCCGGGGTGGATTCCTACGAGCAGTACTTC. Protein product: CASTLAGVDSYEQYF.

This chain connects TRBV3-1 (or the pseudogene TRBV3-2) to TRBJ2-7, with 7 bases identical to TRBD2. Germline-derived CDR1 and CDR2 are LGHDT and YNNKEL (reference sequence). Unmatched junction bases numbered 4, after V lost 2 bases and J lost 0 bases. The length of the CDR3 is 15 residues. The CDR3 DNA reads as TGTGCCAGCAGCCAAAGGCGGGGGAGCTCCTACGAGCAGTACTTC. The encoded protein is CASSQRRGSSYEQYF.

This chain joins TRBV5-5 and TRBJ1-1; 8 nucleotides align to TRBD1. CDR3 size: 14 residues. With V trimmed by 4 bases and J by 5 bases, 7 bases remained unmatched. Germline V CDR1 and CDR2: SGHKS, YYEKEE (reference sequence). The CDR3 loop reads CASSLTGEWTEAFF. Written as DNA, the CDR3 is TGTGCCAGCAGCCTGACAGGGGAATGGACTGAAGCTTTCTTT.

V usage is TRBV11-2 and J usage is TRBJ2-7, with TRBD1 identical over 11 bases. Germline V gene lookup returns CDR1 SGHAT and CDR2 FQNNGV. This CDR3 is 16 amino acids long. J gave up 2 bases and V 6 bases, and 9 bases lay outside the gene matches. The DNA of the CDR3 is TGTGCCAGCAGGTTCCTACCGGGACAGGGGGCCTACGAGCAGTACTTC. It yields the protein CASRFLPGQGAYEQYF.

The chain joins TRBV11-3 to TRBJ1-1; no firm D call. Trimming left V 1 base short and J 3 bases short, with 6 bases between. CDR3 length: 13 residues. Germline V gene sequence: CDR1 SGHNT, CDR2 YENEEA. The CDR3 loop is CASSLVAYTEAFF. CDR3 DNA sequence: TGTGCCAGCAGCTTAGTGGCTTACACTGAAGCTTTCTTT.

The chain couples TRBV19 to TRBJ1-5; 9 positions match TRBD1. V shed 7 bases and J 2 bases; nucleotides not matched to a gene: 6. The germline V gene encodes CDR1 LNHDA and CDR2 SQIVND (reference sequence). The CDR3 runs to 15 residues. CDR3 DNA sequence: TGTGCCAGTAAAATACAGGGGGCCGGCAATCAGCCCCAGCATTTT. It is translated as CASKIQGAGNQPQHF.

The chain joins TRBV6-5 to TRBJ2-7; 10 bases fit TRBD2. The CDR3 contains 12 residues. Germline lookup yields CDR1 MNHEY and CDR2 SVGAGI. Trimming removed 9 bases from V and 6 bases from J; junction bases left unmatched: 5. CDR3 bases: TGTGCCAGGACTAGCGGGCCTGTCGAGCAGTACTTC. It specifies CARTSGPVEQYF.

This chain joins TRBV18 and TRBJ1-6, with D tentatively TRBD1 (5 bases). The germline V and J ends were trimmed by 2 bases and 6 bases, with 8 bases remaining between them. CDR3 length equals 14 residues. CDR1 is KGHSH, CDR2 LQKENI, per germline. The CDR3, as DNA: TGTGCCAGCTCACCAGGGGGGAGTAATTCACCCCTCCACTTT. Amino acids: CASSPGGSNSPLHF.

This chain connects TRBV7-2 to TRBJ1-5; the D is unclear. V gave up 5 bases and J gave up 6 bases, with 14 bases separating them. Germline V gives CDR1 SGHTA, CDR2 FQGNSA. The CDR3 is 14 residues long. Here the CDR3 reads CASSPHVSGQPQHF. Here the CDR3 DNA reads TGTGCCAGCAGCCCCCATGTGTCGGGTCAGCCCCAGCATTTT.

V is TRBV28 and J is TRBJ2-5; D is unresolved. V dropped 2 bases and J dropped 8 bases, with 9 bases sitting between them. Germline values: CDR1 MDHEN, CDR2 SYDVKM. CDR3 size: 12 residues. Here the CDR3 reads CASSLSQKTQYF. The CDR3 bases are TGTGCCAGCAGTTTAAGCCAAAAAACCCAGTACTTC.

This chain connects TRBV5-1 to TRBJ2-5; a weak D match, TRBD1 (5 bases). The CDR3 loop spans 16 amino acids. From germline, CDR1 is SGHRS and CDR2 YFSETQ. The germline V and J ends were trimmed by 0 bases and 1 base, with 13 bases remaining between them. In DNA, the CDR3 is TGCGCCAGCAGCTTGGGATCGACAGCCATCCAAGAGACCCAGTACTTC. Protein sequence: CASSLGSTAIQETQYF.